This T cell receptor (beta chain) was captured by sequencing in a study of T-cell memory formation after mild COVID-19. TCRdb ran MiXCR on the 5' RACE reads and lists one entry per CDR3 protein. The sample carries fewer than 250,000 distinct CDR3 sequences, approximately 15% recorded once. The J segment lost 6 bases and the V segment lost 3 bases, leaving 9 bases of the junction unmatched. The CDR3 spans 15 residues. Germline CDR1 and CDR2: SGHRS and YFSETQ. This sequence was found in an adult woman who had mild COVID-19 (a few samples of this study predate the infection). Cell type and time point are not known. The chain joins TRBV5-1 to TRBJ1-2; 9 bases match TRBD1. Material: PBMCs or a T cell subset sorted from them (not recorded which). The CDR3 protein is CASSWGPGQGNGYTF. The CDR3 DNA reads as TGCGCCAGCAGCTGGGGCCCGGGACAGGGTAATGGCTACACCTTC.